These T cell receptor beta chains were read from a single sample in a study of control samples from healthy donors and cancer patients. Only in-frame clones appear in the TCRdb table, and some are missing; sequencing was by immunoSEQ multiplex PCR. The sample contains about 79,000 clones, 93% of which appear only once. Sequencing used PBMCs. Source of these receptors: a woman between 35 and 50 years old with lung cancer. Both conserved end residues are part of each CDR3. A D gene is named only where the DNA matches it firmly. Part of the rows lack a size; the others show once, few, many or a class for expanded clones.

DNA: TGTGCCAGCAGCTTGGTTCCACAGGCGAACACTGAAGCTTTCTTT
CDR3: CASSLVPQANTEAFF
J: TRBJ1-1
V: TRBV5-6
D: .
size: once

DNA: TGTGCCAGCAGTTTGGGACAGGGGACGAACATTCAGTACTTC
CDR3: CASSLGQGTNIQYF
J: TRBJ2-4
V: TRBV28
D: TRBD1
size: .

DNA: TGTGCCAGCAGCTTAACGGTGTCAAGGACAGGGGACTATGGCTACACCTTC
CDR3: CASSLTVSRTGDYGYTF
J: TRBJ1-2
V: TRBV7-3
D: TRBD1
size: .

DNA: TGTGCCAGCAGCGCCGGGACAACAGCCTACGAGCAGTACTTC
CDR3: CASSAGTTAYEQYF
J: TRBJ2-7
V: TRBV9
D: .
size: .

DNA: TGTGCCAGCAGCGTGGCTCCCTTAGTAGGGCAGTTCTTC
CDR3: CASSVAPLVGQFF
J: TRBJ2-1
V: TRBV9
D: .
size: .

DNA: TGTGCCAGCAGCTTGGACAGCCAAGGCGCAGATACGCAGTATTTT
CDR3: CASSLDSQGADTQYF
J: TRBJ2-3
V: TRBV5-4
D: .
size: few

DNA: TGTGCCAGTAGTATGACAGCTAATGAAGCTTTCTTT
CDR3: CASSMTANEAFF
J: TRBJ1-1
V: TRBV19
D: .
size: .

DNA: TGCGCCAGCAGCTTGGCCGTAGGGGGTAGGGGATTGAACACTGAAGCTTTCTTT
CDR3: CASSLAVGGRGLNTEAFF
J: TRBJ1-1
V: TRBV5-1
D: .
size: .

DNA: TGTGCCAGCAGCGACCCCCTGGGCGCAGAGACCCAGTACTTC
CDR3: CASSDPLGAETQYF
J: TRBJ2-5
V: TRBV6-5
D: .
size: .

DNA: TGTGCCAGCTCACCACCGGGGTCCCCTAAAGTTAATGAGCAGTTCTTC
CDR3: CASSPPGSPKVNEQFF
J: TRBJ2-1
V: TRBV18
D: .
size: .

DNA: TGTGCCAGCAGCCGGGACGCCACGAACACCGGGGAGCTGTTTTTT
CDR3: CASSRDATNTGELFF
J: TRBJ2-2
V: TRBV28
D: .
size: .

DNA: TGCGCCAGCAGCTTAGGGACAGGGGTTTACGAGCAGTACTTC
CDR3: CASSLGTGVYEQYF
J: TRBJ2-7
V: TRBV5-1
D: TRBD1
size: .

DNA: TGTGCCAGTAGTCTCGGGGCGATTAGCAATCAGCCCCAGCATTTT
CDR3: CASSLGAISNQPQHF
J: TRBJ1-5
V: TRBV19
D: .
size: .

DNA: TGTGCCAGCTCTCTCACCGGAGAGAATGAAGCTTTCTTT
CDR3: CASSLTGENEAFF
J: TRBJ1-1
V: TRBV18
D: .
size: .